This is a list of T cell receptor beta chains from one sample in a study of T cell responses to AZD1222 COVID-19 vaccine. Profiling relied on immunoSEQ multiplex PCR, and the TCRdb table lists in-frame clones only, not all of them. The table records about 160,000 clones, about nine tenths of them present only once. The specimen comprised peripheral blood, sampled on day 0 of AZD1222 vaccination. These receptor sequences come from an adult in good health. The CDR3 runs from the conserved cysteine through the conserved F or W. The order of the fields is clone size, V gene, CDR3 length, J gene, D gene, CDR3 DNA, CDR3 protein. D genes are given only for firm matches. Clone size is given for some rows only: seen once, a few or many times, or a class if the clone is expanded.

>.|TRBV10-1|16|TRBJ1-5|.
TGCGCCAGCAGTGAGTCGACGCGAGAGGGGAGGCAGCCCCAGCATTTT
CASSESTREGRQPQHF
>.|TRBV27|13|TRBJ2-3|TRBD2
TGTGCCAGCAGTCGGACTAGCGGGGCGGCGCAGTATTTT
CASSRTSGAAQYF
>few|TRBV5-8|15|TRBJ2-1|.
TGTGCCAGCAGCCGTACAGGGAGCAGCTACAATGAGCAGTTCTTC
CASSRTGSSYNEQFF
>.|TRBV19|14|TRBJ2-7|.
TGTGCCAGTAGTATAGATCTGGGAGGATGGGAGCAGTACTTC
CASSIDLGGWEQYF
>.|TRBV28|12|TRBJ1-6|.
TGTGCCAGCAGCCTACAGGGAGGACCCCTCCACTTT
CASSLQGGPLHF
>.|TRBV2|16|TRBJ1-5|TRBD1
TGTGCCAGCAGTGAACAGGGGGACAAGGAAGATCAGCCCCAGCATTTT
CASSEQGDKEDQPQHF
>few|TRBV6-5|10|TRBJ2-1|TRBD2
TGTGCCAGCGGGGGGGATGAGCAGTTCTTC
CASGGDEQFF
>.|TRBV6-1|14|TRBJ1-1|.
TGTGCCAGCAGTGAGGGAGCAGGGGCGATCTCGGCTTTCTTT
CASSEGAGAISAFF
>.|TRBV27|15|TRBJ1-1|.
TGTGCCAGCAGTGAACCCGGGATGGCGCTCACTGAAGCTTTCTTT
CASSEPGMALTEAFF
>.|TRBV19|15|TRBJ2-7|.
TGTGCCAGTAGTATAGGCCCCCGAGATTTCTACGAGCAGTACTTC
CASSIGPRDFYEQYF
>.|TRBV28|15|TRBJ1-3|.
TGTGCCAGCCGCGTACCGGGCCCCTCTGGAAACACCATATATTTT
CASRVPGPSGNTIYF
>few|TRBV29-1|13|TRBJ1-1|TRBD1
TGCAGCGCAGGGACAGGCGTTGACACTGAAGCTTTCTTT
CSAGTGVDTEAFF
>.|TRBV28|15|TRBJ2-7|TRBD1
TGTGCCAGCAGTGAGACCGGGACAGGGGAATACGAGCAGTACTTC
CASSETGTGEYEQYF
>.|TRBV7-6|14|TRBJ1-1|.
TGTGCCAGCAGCTTAGACTCCGGGAACACTGAAGCTTTCTTT
CASSLDSGNTEAFF
>.|TRBV5-6|12|TRBJ2-3|.
TGTGCCAGCAGCACTGTAGGAGATACGCAGTATTTT
CASSTVGDTQYF
>once|TRBV3-1/TRBV3-2|12|TRBJ1-2|.
TGTGCCAGCAGCCAAAAGTGGCGTGGCTACACCTTC
CASSQKWRGYTF
>.|TRBV6-5|15|TRBJ1-2|TRBD1
TGTGCCAGCAGTTTCATTACGGGGGACAGCTATGGCTACACCTTC
CASSFITGDSYGYTF
>.|TRBV5-1|13|TRBJ2-7|.
TGCGCCAGCAGCTTGGCGGGGGATCGCGAGCAGTACTTC
CASSLAGDREQYF
>.|TRBV2|15|TRBJ1-6|TRBD1
TGTGCCAGCAGGGTGGGACAGGGGGCCAATTCACCCCTCCACTTT
CASRVGQGANSPLHF
>once|TRBV6-5|14|TRBJ1-1|.
TGTGCCAGCAGGTTGGGCCCGGGTGACACTGAAGCTTTCTTT
CASRLGPGDTEAFF
>.|TRBV7-6|15|TRBJ2-6|.
TGTGCCAGCAGCTTAGAAGGCTCTGGGGCCAACGTCCTGACTTTC
CASSLEGSGANVLTF
>few|TRBV5-4|16|TRBJ2-2|.
TGTGCCAGCCGCGACACCCAGGGGAAGAACACCGGGGAGCTGTTTTTT
CASRDTQGKNTGELFF
>.|TRBV27|14|TRBJ1-1|.
TGTGCCAGCAGTTTGGGCAGGCCGAACACTGAAGCTTTCTTT
CASSLGRPNTEAFF
>.|TRBV7-2|13|TRBJ2-7|TRBD1
TGTGCCAGCAGGGACAGGGGTCTCTACGAGCAGTACTTC
CASRDRGLYEQYF
>.|TRBV6-1|19|TRBJ1-2|.
TGTGCCAGCAGTGAAGGAATTCCTTTTTCAGAGACCGTCCTAAGTGGCTACACCTTC
CASSEGIPFSETVLSGYTF
>.|TRBV12-3/TRBV12-4|13|TRBJ1-1|.
TGTGCCAGCAGTTTAAATGGGAACACTGAAGCTTTCTTT
CASSLNGNTEAFF
>.|TRBV4-1|16|TRBJ1-6|TRBD1
TGCGCCAGCAGCCAGGGACATCAGGGGGCCGATTCACCCCTCCACTTT
CASSQGHQGADSPLHF
>.|TRBV11-3|12|TRBJ2-7|.
TGTGCCAGCAGCCGAGGGGGGGCCGAGCAGTACTTC
CASSRGGAEQYF
>.|TRBV11-3|15|TRBJ2-2|TRBD2
TGTGCCAGCAGCTTAGGCGGGAGTGACACCGGGGAGCTGTTTTTT
CASSLGGSDTGELFF
>.|TRBV6-5|14|TRBJ1-2|TRBD1
TGTGCCAGCTCGACAGGGGACAAGGAGAATGGCTACACCTTC
CASSTGDKENGYTF
>once|TRBV10-3|16|TRBJ2-5|.
TGTGCCATCAGTGATTTAAGGGGGAGGGAAGTAGAGACCCAGTACTTC
CAISDLRGREVETQYF
>.|TRBV27|14|TRBJ1-6|.
TGTGCCAGCACCATGACATCGGGTAATTCACCCCTCCACTTT
CASTMTSGNSPLHF
>.|TRBV4-3|14|TRBJ2-1|TRBD2
TGCGCCAGCTCCGGACTAGCGGGGATCGATGAGCAGTTCTTC
CASSGLAGIDEQFF
>.|TRBV27|16|TRBJ2-1|TRBD2
TGTGCCAGCAGTCGCCCGGGACTAGCGGGGTACAATGAGCAGTTCTTC
CASSRPGLAGYNEQFF
>.|TRBV2|16|TRBJ2-6|TRBD1
TGTGCCACCTGGGGACAGGGGCAGACTGGGGCCAACGTCCTGACTTTC
CATWGQGQTGANVLTF
>.|TRBV13|15|TRBJ1-5|.
TGTGCCAGCAGCCTCGGTCCGGGTAGCAATCAGCCCCAGCATTTT
CASSLGPGSNQPQHF